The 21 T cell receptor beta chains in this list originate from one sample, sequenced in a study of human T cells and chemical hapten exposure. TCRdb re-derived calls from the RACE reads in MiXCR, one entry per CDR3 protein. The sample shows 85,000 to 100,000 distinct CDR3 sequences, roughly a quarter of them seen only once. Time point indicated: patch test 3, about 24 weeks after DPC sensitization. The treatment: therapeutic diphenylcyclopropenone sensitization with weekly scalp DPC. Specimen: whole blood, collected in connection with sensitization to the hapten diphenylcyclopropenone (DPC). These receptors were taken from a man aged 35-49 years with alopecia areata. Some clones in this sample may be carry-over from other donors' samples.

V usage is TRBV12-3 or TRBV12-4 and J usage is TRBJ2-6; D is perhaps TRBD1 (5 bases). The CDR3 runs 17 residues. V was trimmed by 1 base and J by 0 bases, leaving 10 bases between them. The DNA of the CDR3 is TGTGCCAGCAGTTTAGGGGGCAGAGCCTCTGGGGCCAACGTCCTGACTTTC. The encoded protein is CASSLGGRASGANVLTF.

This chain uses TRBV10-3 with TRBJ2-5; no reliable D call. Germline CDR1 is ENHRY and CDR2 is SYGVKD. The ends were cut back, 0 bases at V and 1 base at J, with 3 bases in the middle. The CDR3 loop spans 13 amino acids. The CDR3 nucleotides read TGTGCCATCAGTGAGTCACCCCAAGAGACCCAGTACTTC. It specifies CAISESPQETQYF.

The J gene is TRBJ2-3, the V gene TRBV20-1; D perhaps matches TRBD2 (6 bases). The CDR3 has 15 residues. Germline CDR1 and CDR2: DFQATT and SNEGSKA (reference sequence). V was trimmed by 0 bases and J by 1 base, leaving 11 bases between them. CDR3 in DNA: TGCAGTGCTAGAGATGCGTCTAGCGGCACAGATACGCAGTATTTT. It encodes CSARDASSGTDTQYF.

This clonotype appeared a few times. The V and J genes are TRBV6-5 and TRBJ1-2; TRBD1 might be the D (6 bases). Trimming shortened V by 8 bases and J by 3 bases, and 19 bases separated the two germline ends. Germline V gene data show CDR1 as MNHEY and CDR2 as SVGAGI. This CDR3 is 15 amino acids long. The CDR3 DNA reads TGTGCCAGCGGTGGCAGGGGCAGTGGGGACTATGGCTACACCTTC. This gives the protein CASGGRGSGDYGYTF.

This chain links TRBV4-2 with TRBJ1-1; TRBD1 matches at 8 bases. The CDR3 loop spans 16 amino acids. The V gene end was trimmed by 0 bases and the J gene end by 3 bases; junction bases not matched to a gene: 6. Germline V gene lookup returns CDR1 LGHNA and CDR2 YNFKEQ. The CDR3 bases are TGTGCCAGCAGCCAAGATCTGAGGACAGGGCACACTGAAGCTTTCTTT. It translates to CASSQDLRTGHTEAFF.

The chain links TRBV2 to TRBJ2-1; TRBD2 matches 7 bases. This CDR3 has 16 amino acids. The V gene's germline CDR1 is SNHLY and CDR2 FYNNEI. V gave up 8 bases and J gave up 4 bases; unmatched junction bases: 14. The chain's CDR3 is CASQGARLAEYNEQFF. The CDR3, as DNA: TGTGCCAGCCAGGGTGCACGCCTAGCGGAATACAATGAGCAGTTCTTC.

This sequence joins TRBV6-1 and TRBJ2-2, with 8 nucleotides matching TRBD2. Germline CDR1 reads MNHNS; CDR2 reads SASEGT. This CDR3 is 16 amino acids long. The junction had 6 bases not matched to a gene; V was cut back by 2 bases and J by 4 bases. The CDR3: CASSESWAGGTGELFF. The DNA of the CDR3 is TGTGCCAGCAGTGAATCTTGGGCGGGGGGCACCGGGGAGCTGTTTTTT.

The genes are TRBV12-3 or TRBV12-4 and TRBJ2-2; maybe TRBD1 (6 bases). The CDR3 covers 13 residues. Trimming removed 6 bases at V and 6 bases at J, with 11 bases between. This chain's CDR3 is CASRSQGPGELFF. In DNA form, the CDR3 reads TGTGCCAGCAGGAGTCAGGGGCCCGGGGAGCTGTTTTTT.

CDR3 loop: CASSPTGGRTDTQYF. CDR3 in DNA: TGTGCCAGCAGTCCAACAGGGGGCAGGACAGATACGCAGTATTTT. The chain couples TRBV6-5 to TRBJ2-3, with TRBD1 matching over 9 bases. Germline trimming cut 5 bases from V and 3 bases from J; bases unmatched to any gene: 6. The CDR3 contains 15 residues. Germline V CDR1 and CDR2: MNHEY, SVGAGI.

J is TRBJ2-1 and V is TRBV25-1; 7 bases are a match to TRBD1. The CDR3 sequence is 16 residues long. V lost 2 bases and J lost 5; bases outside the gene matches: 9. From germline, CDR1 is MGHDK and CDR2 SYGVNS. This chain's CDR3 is CASSEPGTVGDNEQFF. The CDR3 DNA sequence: TGTGCCAGCAGTGAACCGGGGACAGTAGGGGACAATGAGCAGTTCTTC.

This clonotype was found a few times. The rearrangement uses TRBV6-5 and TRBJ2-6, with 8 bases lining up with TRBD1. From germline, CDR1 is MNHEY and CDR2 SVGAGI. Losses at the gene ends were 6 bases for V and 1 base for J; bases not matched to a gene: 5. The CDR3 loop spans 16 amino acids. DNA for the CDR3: TGTGCCAGCAGAGGACAGGGTCTGTCTGGGGCCAACGTCCTGACTTTC. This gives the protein CASRGQGLSGANVLTF.

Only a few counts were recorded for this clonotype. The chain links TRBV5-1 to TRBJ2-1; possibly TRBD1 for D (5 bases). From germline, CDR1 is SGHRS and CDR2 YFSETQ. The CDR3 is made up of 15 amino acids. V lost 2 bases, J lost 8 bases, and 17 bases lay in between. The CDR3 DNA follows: TGCGCCAGCAGCTTAGCGCCCTCTCAGGGATATGAGCAGTTCTTC. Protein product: CASSLAPSQGYEQFF.

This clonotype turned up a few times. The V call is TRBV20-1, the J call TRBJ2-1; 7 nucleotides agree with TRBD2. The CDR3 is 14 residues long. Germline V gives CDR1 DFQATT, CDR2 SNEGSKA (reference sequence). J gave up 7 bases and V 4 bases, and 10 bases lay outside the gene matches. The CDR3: CSAKIPRERNEQFF. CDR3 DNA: TGCAGTGCTAAAATACCGCGGGAGAGGAATGAGCAGTTCTTC.

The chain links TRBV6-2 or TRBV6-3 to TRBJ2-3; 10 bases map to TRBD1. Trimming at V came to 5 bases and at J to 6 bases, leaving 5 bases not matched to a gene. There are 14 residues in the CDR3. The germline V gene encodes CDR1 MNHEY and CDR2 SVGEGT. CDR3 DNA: TGTGCCAGCAGTCAGGACAGGGGGAAGGATACGCAGTATTTT. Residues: CASSQDRGKDTQYF.

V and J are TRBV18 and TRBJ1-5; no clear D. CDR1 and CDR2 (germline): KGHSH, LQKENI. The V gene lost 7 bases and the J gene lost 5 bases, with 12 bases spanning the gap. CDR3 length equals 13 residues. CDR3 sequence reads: CASFSDGDQPQHF. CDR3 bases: TGTGCCAGCTTCTCGGACGGGGATCAGCCCCAGCATTTT.

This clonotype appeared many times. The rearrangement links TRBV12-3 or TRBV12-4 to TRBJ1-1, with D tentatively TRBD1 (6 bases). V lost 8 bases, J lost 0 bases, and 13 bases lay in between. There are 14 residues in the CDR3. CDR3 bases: TGTGCCAGCCTTTCACAGGGCTTGAACACTGAAGCTTTCTTT. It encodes CASLSQGLNTEAFF.

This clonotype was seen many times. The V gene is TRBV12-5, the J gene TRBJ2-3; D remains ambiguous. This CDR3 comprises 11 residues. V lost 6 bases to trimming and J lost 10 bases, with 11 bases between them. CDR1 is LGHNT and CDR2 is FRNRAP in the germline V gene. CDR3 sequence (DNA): TGTGCTAGTGGCTCCGGACGAGCGCAGTATTTT. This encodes CASGSGRAQYF.

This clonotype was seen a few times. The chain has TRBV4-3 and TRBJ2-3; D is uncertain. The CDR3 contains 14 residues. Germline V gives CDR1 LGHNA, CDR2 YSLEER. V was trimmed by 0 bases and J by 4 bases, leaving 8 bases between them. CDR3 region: CASSQDPSSDTQYF. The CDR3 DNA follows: TGCGCCAGCAGCCAAGATCCCTCATCAGATACGCAGTATTTT.

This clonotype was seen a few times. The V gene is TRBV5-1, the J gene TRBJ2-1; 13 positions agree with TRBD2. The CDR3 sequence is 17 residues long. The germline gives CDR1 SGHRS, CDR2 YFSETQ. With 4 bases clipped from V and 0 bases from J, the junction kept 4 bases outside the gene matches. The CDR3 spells CASSQGLAGSSYNEQFF. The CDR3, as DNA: TGCGCCAGCAGCCAGGGACTAGCGGGAAGCTCCTACAATGAGCAGTTCTTC.

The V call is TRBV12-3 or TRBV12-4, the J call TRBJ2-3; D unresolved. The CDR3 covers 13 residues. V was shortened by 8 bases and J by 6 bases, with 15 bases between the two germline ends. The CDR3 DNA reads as TGTGCCAGCTCCTCATGGGCCGGGGATACGCAGTATTTT. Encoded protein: CASSSWAGDTQYF.

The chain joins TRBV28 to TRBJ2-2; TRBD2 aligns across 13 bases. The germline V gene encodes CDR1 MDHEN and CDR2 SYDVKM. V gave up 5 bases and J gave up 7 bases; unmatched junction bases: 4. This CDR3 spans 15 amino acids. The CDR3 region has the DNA TGTGCCAGCAGTCCACGGACTAGCGGGAGCGGGGAGCTGTTTTTT. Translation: CASSPRTSGSGELFF.